The 8 T cell receptor beta chains given below trace back to one sample, sequenced in a study of long-term antiretroviral therapy in people with HIV. The assay, immunoSEQ v3.0, was run at survey level. Profiled with immunoSEQ multiplex PCR; TCRdb holds only in-frame clones, not every one. The table lists more than 30,000 clones, around four fifths of them singletons, with 7.9% in the top ten. Sequencing used unsorted PBMCs, obtained 0.4 years before starting antiretroviral therapy. These receptors were obtained from a man aged 18-30 years with HIV.

With regard to this clone: An end of the junction does not agree with germline; a read error may underlie this. The chain couples TRBV5-6 to TRBJ2-5, with unresolved D. CDR3 size: 13 residues. The germline CDR1 and CDR2 sequences are SGHDT and YYEEEE. CDR3 loop: CASSFNHPGHADF. The CDR3 DNA reads TGTGCCAGCAGCTTCAACCATCCCGGGCACGCCGACTTC. Supplemented by reference TRBV5-6 and TRBJ2-5, the full variable domain reads DAGVTQSPTHLIKTRGQQVTLRCSPKSGHDTVSWYQQALGQGPQFIFQYYEEEERQRGNFPDRFSGHQFPNYSSELNVNALLLGDSALYLCASSFNHPGHADFGPGTRLLVL.

The chain recombines TRBV7-9 with TRBJ2-2, with 7 bases fitting TRBD1. The germline gives CDR1 SEHNR, CDR2 FQNEAQ (reference sequence). J was trimmed by 1 base and V by 5 bases; bases with no gene match: 10. The CDR3 sequence is 17 residues long. CDR3 sequence reads: CASSPLPGGRNTGELFF. In nucleotides, the CDR3 is TGTGCCAGCAGCCCCCTTCCAGGGGGACGGAACACCGGGGAGCTGTTTTTT.

The J gene is TRBJ2-5, the V gene TRBV7-2, with 7 bases that match TRBD2. The length of the CDR3 is 18 residues. Trimming took 5 bases from V and 5 from J; bases not matched to a gene: 20. Germline lookup yields CDR1 SGHTA and CDR2 FQGNSA. The CDR3 coding sequence is TGTGCCAGCAGCAGGAGGCTGGGCCAGCGGGGAGCGCGGGAGACCCAGTACTTC. It yields the protein CASSRRLGQRGARETQYF.

The table lists this clone with a count of one. The chain is built from TRBV2 and TRBJ1-5; D not certain. This CDR3 has 14 amino acids. The V and J ends lost 4 bases and 1 base respectively, with 8 bases between them. The germline V gene encodes CDR1 SNHLY and CDR2 FYNNEI. CDR3 sequence (DNA): TGTGCCAGCAGTGGCGAAGGAAGCAATCAGCCCCAGCATTTT. This encodes CASSGEGSNQPQHF. Based on the CDR3 plus reference TRBV2 and TRBJ1-5, the full variable domain is EPEVTQTPSHQVTQMGQEVILRCVPISNHLYFYWYRQILGQKVEFLVSFYNNEISEKSEIFDDQFSVERPDGSNFTLKIRSTKLEDSAMYFCASSGEGSNQPQHFGDGTRLSIL.

The count of this clone is one. The CDR3 DNA follows: TGTGCCGGGCCCCCGCGGGAGAGCCACAATGAGCAGTTCTTC. Encoded protein: CAGPPRESHNEQFF. The J gene is TRBJ2-1, the V gene TRBV7-9; 7 bases line up with TRBD2. Germline V gene lookup returns CDR1 SEHNR and CDR2 FQNEAQ (reference sequence). J was trimmed by 5 bases and V by 11 bases; bases with no gene match: 12. The CDR3 sequence is 14 residues long.

This clone has just one count. The genes are TRBV4-2 and TRBJ2-2; D remains ambiguous. The CDR3 covers 14 residues. The germline V gene has CDR1 LGHNA and CDR2 YNFKEQ. The germline V and J ends were trimmed by 2 bases and 3 bases, with 7 bases remaining between them. CDR3 DNA sequence: TGTGCCAGCAGCCAAAAGGCGGACACCGGGGAGCTGTTTTTT. Translated: CASSQKADTGELFF.

The genes are TRBV19 and TRBJ2-1; 7 bases match TRBD1. The germline gives CDR1 LNHDA, CDR2 SQIVND (reference sequence). J gave up 9 bases and V 7 bases, and 6 bases lay outside the gene matches. The length of the CDR3 is 12 residues. CDR3 nucleotides: TGTGCCAGTACGACAGGGACCACTGAGCAGTTCTTC. This translates into CASTTGTTEQFF.

V gene TRBV7-9 combines with J gene TRBJ2-7, with 8 bases lining up with TRBD1. Trimming cost V 11 bases and J 2 bases; bases outside gene matches: 11. The CDR3 has 14 residues. The germline CDR1 and CDR2 sequences are SEHNR and FQNEAQ (reference sequence). This CDR3 is CAVTQGEYPYEQYF. CDR3 coding DNA: TGTGCCGTCACACAGGGGGAATACCCCTACGAGCAGTACTTC.